The following is a TCR beta chain sequence with its context. Its antigen is not identified. The record originates from a study of T cell responses to AZD1222 COVID-19 vaccine. CDR3 length: 13 amino acids. Trimming left V 1 base short and J 4 bases short, with 6 bases between. Per germline, CDR1 SEHNR and CDR2 FQNEAQ (reference sequence). Study-level results: White British people made up most donors, females outnumbered males, and clonal diversity was possibly underestimated. Rises in breadth and depth of Spike-specific TCRs came after two AZD1222 doses. The study found vaccine-associated CD4 TCRs spanning spike, dominant at 160-218 and 743-854. Repertoires were obtained solely post-peak T cell response.

Libraries were prepared by immunoSEQ multiplex PCR; TCRdb keeps only in-frame clonotypes and omits some of them. The sample holds about 120,000 clones, over 75% seen once. This clonotype was sampled from an adult in good health. This chain uses TRBV7-9 with TRBJ2-3, with no clear D. Specimen: peripheral blood, collected on day 0 of AZD1222 vaccination. The CDR3 sequence is CASSLGNPDTQYF. The CDR3 DNA reads as TGTGCCAGCAGCTTAGGGAACCCAGATACGCAGTATTTT.